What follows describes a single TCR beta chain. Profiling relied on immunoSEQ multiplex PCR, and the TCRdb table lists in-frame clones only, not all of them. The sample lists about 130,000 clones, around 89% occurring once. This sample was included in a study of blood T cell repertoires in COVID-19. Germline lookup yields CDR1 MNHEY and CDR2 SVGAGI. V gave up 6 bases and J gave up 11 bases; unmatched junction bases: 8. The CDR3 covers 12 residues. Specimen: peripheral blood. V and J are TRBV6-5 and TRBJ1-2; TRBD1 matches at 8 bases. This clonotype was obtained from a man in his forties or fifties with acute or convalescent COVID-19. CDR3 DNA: TGTGCCAGCAGAATTCGACAGGGGACGTACACCTTC. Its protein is CASRIRQGTYTF.